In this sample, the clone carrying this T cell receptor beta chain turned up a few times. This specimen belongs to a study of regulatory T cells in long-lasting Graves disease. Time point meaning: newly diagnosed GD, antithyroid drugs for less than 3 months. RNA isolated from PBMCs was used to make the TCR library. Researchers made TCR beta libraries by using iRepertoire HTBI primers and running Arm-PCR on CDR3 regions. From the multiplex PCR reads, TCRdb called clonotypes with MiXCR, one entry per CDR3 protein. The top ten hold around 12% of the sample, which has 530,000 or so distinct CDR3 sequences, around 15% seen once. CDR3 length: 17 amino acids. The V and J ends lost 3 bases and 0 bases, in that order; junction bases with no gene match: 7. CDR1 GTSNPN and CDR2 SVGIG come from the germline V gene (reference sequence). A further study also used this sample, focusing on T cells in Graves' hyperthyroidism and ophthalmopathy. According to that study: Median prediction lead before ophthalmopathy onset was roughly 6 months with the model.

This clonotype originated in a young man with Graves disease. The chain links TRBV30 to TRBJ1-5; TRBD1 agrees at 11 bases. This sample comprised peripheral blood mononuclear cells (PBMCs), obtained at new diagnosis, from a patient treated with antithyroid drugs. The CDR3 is CAWSAGQGVFSNQPQHF. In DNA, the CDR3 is TGTGCCTGGAGCGCGGGACAGGGGGTATTTAGCAATCAGCCCCAGCATTTT.